This T cell receptor beta chain was sequenced during a study of blood T cell repertoires in COVID-19. Whole-study context: Specimens from acute and convalescent COVID-19 originated in the United States, Italy and Spain. Nucleic acid was either cDNA or gDNA, and it came from T cells, B-cell-depleted T cells, or PBMCs.

This CDR3 has 13 amino acids. Trimming left V 7 bases short and J 10 bases short, with 17 bases between. The germline V gene has CDR1 SNHLY and CDR2 FYNNEI. Under the authors' procedure: Amplification of reference gene primers was used by the study to estimate nucleated cell counts. Clones were read by immunoSEQ multiplex PCR, and TCRdb kept only the in-frame ones, dropping some. V and J calls and clone size are copied from that table; D and trimming were computed from the DNA. This repertoire shows more than 150,000 clones, more than 80% found once; its top ten account for 15%. This sequence originates from a woman aged 40 to 55 with acute or convalescent COVID-19. What was sequenced was peripheral blood. The gene calls are TRBV2 and TRBJ1-5; maybe TRBD1 (6 bases). CDR3 nucleotides: TGTGCCAGCACTACAGGGCTACAGGCTCCCCAGCATTTT. It translates to CASTTGLQAPQHF.